These T cell receptor beta chains were read from a single sample in a study of blood T cell repertoires in COVID-19. Clones were read by immunoSEQ multiplex PCR, and TCRdb kept only the in-frame ones, dropping some. The data hold around 100,000 clones, with around nine tenths observed a single time. The specimen sequenced was peripheral blood. These receptors all come from a woman older than 75 in a cohort sampled during active COVID-19. Each CDR3 is given with its conserved first and last residue. A D gene is named only where the DNA matches it firmly. The size of a clone is reported for some rows only, either as once, few or many, or as a class for expanded clones.

D gene | J gene | clone size | V gene | CDR3 DNA | CDR3 protein
TRBD1 | TRBJ2-7 | NA | TRBV7-9 | TGTGCCAGCAGAGAGGGGACAGGGGTCTCCTACGAGCAGTACTTC | CASREGTGVSYEQYF
TRBD2 | TRBJ2-7 | NA | TRBV6-4 | TGTGCCAGATCCCGGGACTACTATTTCTACGAGCAGTACTTC | CARSRDYYFYEQYF
TRBD1 | TRBJ2-1 | few | TRBV24-1 | TGTGCCACCAGTGATGGACAGGGCTTCTACAATGAGCAGTTCTTC | CATSDGQGFYNEQFF
NA | TRBJ2-7 | NA | TRBV5-6 | TGTGCCAGCAGCTTGGGTTTAGGGAGCTCCTACGAGCAGTACTTC | CASSLGLGSSYEQYF
NA | TRBJ2-5 | NA | TRBV6-5 | TGTGCCAGCAGAGACTGGACAGTCCAAGAGACCCAGTACTTC | CASRDWTVQETQYF
NA | TRBJ1-1 | NA | TRBV6-5 | TGTGCCAGCAGGGGGCAGGTTTCGACTGAAGCTTTCTTT | CASRGQVSTEAFF
TRBD1 | TRBJ1-4 | NA | TRBV19 | TGTGCCAGTAACACCCCAGGGGGCGACGGGGAAAAACTGTTTTTT | CASNTPGGDGEKLFF
TRBD2 | TRBJ2-7 | NA | TRBV5-1 | TGCGCCAGCAGCTTGGTCCTAGCGGGGGTAGAGCAGTACTTC | CASSLVLAGVEQYF
TRBD1 | TRBJ1-4 | NA | TRBV28 | TGTGCCAGCAGTGGGGGACAGGGTTGGTTTTTT | CASSGGQGWFF
NA | TRBJ2-1 | NA | TRBV3-1/TRBV3-2 | TGTGCCAGCAGCCAAGGAGTGGTAGGGGTGGGCAATGAGCAGTTCTTC | CASSQGVVGVGNEQFF
TRBD1 | TRBJ2-5 | NA | TRBV10-3 | TGTGCCACCAGGGACAGGGGTGGCCGAGAGACCCAGTACTTC | CATRDRGGRETQYF
NA | TRBJ2-2 | NA | TRBV18 | TGTGCCAGCTCACGCTACGAATCCGGGGAGCTGTTTTTT | CASSRYESGELFF
NA | TRBJ2-3 | NA | TRBV11-3 | TGTGCCAGCAGCCGGGTGGGGGGTTCCACAGATACGCAGTATTTT | CASSRVGGSTDTQYF
NA | TRBJ2-1 | NA | TRBV7-9 | TGTGCCAGCAGCCTTGACACCGCGGAGCAGTTCTTC | CASSLDTAEQFF
NA | TRBJ1-5 | NA | TRBV3-1/TRBV3-2 | TGTGCCAGCAGCCAAGAAGGCGGGGTAAACCCTTCACCCCAGCATTTT | CASSQEGGVNPSPQHF
TRBD2 | TRBJ2-7 | NA | TRBV27 | TGTGCCAGCAGGACTGGGACTAGCGGCATATACGAGCAGTACTTC | CASRTGTSGIYEQYF
NA | TRBJ1-5 | NA | TRBV12-3/TRBV12-4 | TGTGCCAGCAGCTACCTCGGTACCCAGCATTTT | CASSYLGTQHF
TRBD1 | TRBJ1-5 | NA | TRBV5-1 | TGCGCCAGCAGCTACAGGGGGGAGGCTCATCAGCCCCAGCATTTT | CASSYRGEAHQPQHF
NA | TRBJ2-1 | NA | TRBV12-3/TRBV12-4 | TGTGCCAGCAGTACTAGTGAGCAGTTCTTC | CASSTSEQFF
NA | TRBJ1-6 | NA | TRBV18 | TGTGCCAGCTCCGAGGGGGATTCACCCCTCCACTTT | CASSEGDSPLHF
TRBD2 | TRBJ2-2 | NA | TRBV7-9 | TGTGCCAGCAGCTTAGGGACTAGCGGGAGGCTTAACACCGGGGAGCTGTTTTTT | CASSLGTSGRLNTGELFF
NA | TRBJ1-6 | NA | TRBV14 | TGTGCCAGCAGCCGCGGAATCAGGGTTACCCTCCACTTT | CASSRGIRVTLHF
NA | TRBJ2-1 | NA | TRBV10-2 | TGCGCCAGCAGCCAGGATGAGCAGTTCTTC | CASSQDEQFF
NA | TRBJ1-2 | NA | TRBV5-6 | TGTGCCAGCAGCCCCTTGGGTGGACAGATCTTAACTTTCTATGGCTACACCTTC | CASSPLGGQILTFYGYTF
NA | TRBJ1-4 | NA | TRBV18 | TGTGCCAGCTCACCAGACGGAGCTAATGAAAAACTGTTTTTT | CASSPDGANEKLFF
NA | TRBJ2-5 | NA | TRBV6-5 | TGTGCCAGCAAGCGCGGCCAAGAGACCCAGTACTTC | CASKRGQETQYF
NA | TRBJ1-2 | NA | TRBV2 | TGTGCCAGCAGTGAGGAGACAGGTTCAGGGGGCTACACCTTC | CASSEETGSGGYTF
TRBD2 | TRBJ2-3 | NA | TRBV7-2 | TGTGCCAGCAGCCAAGGACTAGCGGGACGCACAGATACGCAGTATTTT | CASSQGLAGRTDTQYF
NA | TRBJ2-1 | NA | TRBV9 | TGTGCCAGCAGCGTCGGGACAACCTCCTACAATGAGCAGTTCTTC | CASSVGTTSYNEQFF
NA | TRBJ1-1 | NA | TRBV14 | TGTGCCAGCAGCCAACCTGACGGGGGGAACACTGAAGCTTTCTTT | CASSQPDGGNTEAFF
NA | TRBJ2-1 | NA | TRBV6-5 | TGTGCCACCGGGGGAACGGGTGAGCAGTTCTTC | CATGGTGEQFF
TRBD2 | TRBJ2-7 | NA | TRBV12-3/TRBV12-4 | TGTGCCAGCCGGAGGAGCGGGAGGGCCTCAGGGTACTTC | CASRRSGRASGYF
NA | TRBJ1-6 | few | TRBV25-1 | TGTGCCAGCAGACAGGTAGATAATTCACCCCTCCACTTT | CASRQVDNSPLHF
TRBD2 | TRBJ2-2 | NA | TRBV10-1 | TGCGCCAGCAGTGACCCGGGACTAGCGGGGAACACCGGGGAGCTGTTTTTT | CASSDPGLAGNTGELFF
TRBD2 | TRBJ2-7 | NA | TRBV6-5 | TGTGCCAGCAGTTTAGCGGGAGGGCCCTACGAGCAGTACTTC | CASSLAGGPYEQYF
NA | TRBJ1-5 | NA | TRBV5-4 | TGTGCCAGCAGCTTGGTGGCGGGCACCGCAATTAGCAATCAGCCCCAGCATTTT | CASSLVAGTAISNQPQHF
NA | TRBJ1-2 | NA | TRBV5-1 | TGCGCCAGCAGCTTGGAGGGCAGGGTGACGTCTTTTGTTCTGGGCTACACCTTC | CASSLEGRVTSFVLGYTF
TRBD1 | TRBJ2-2 | NA | TRBV18 | TGTGCCAGCTCACCACCGACAGGGTACCTGTTCACCGGGGAGCTGTTTTTT | CASSPPTGYLFTGELFF
NA | TRBJ2-1 | NA | TRBV14 | TGTGCCAGCTCCCCCGGGGAGCGTTACAATGAGCAGTTCTTC | CASSPGERYNEQFF
TRBD1 | TRBJ2-1 | NA | TRBV5-6 | TGTGCCAGCAGCTTATCCGGGACAGGGGTCAATGAGCAGTTCTTC | CASSLSGTGVNEQFF
TRBD1 | TRBJ1-5 | once | TRBV15 | TGTGCCACCAGCAGAGATGGGGACAGTTCTCAGCCCCAGCATTTT | CATSRDGDSSQPQHF
TRBD1 | TRBJ1-2 | NA | TRBV6-5 | TGTGCCAGCAGTCAACACCCGGACAGGGGTAGCGGCTACACCTTC | CASSQHPDRGSGYTF
NA | TRBJ2-3 | NA | TRBV5-5 | TGTGCCAGCAGCCCCCCCTTGGTGGCGACTAGCACAGATACGCAGTATTTT | CASSPPLVATSTDTQYF
NA | TRBJ2-3 | NA | TRBV18 | TGTGCCAGCTCACCGGGGCTTGGGGTACGAACAGATACGCAGTATTTT | CASSPGLGVRTDTQYF
TRBD1 | TRBJ2-1 | NA | TRBV6-1 | TGTGCCAGCAGTGTCGTTCGGACAGGGGAGGGTAAAAATGAGCAGTTCTTC | CASSVVRTGEGKNEQFF
TRBD2 | TRBJ2-7 | NA | TRBV3-1/TRBV3-2 | TGTGCCAGCAGCCCTACCGGGACTAGCGGGAGCGAGCAGTACTTC | CASSPTGTSGSEQYF
NA | TRBJ1-5 | NA | TRBV28 | TGTGCCAGCAGCCGAGCCGGGGGGGGGTACAATCAGCCCCAGCATTTT | CASSRAGGGYNQPQHF
NA | TRBJ2-7 | once | TRBV6-1 | TGTGCCAGCAGTGAAGCGAGTGGGAGCTCCTACGAGCAGTACTTC | CASSEASGSSYEQYF
TRBD1 | TRBJ2-7 | NA | TRBV30 | TGTGCCTGGAGCCCGGGACAGGGACCCTACGAGCAGTACTTC | CAWSPGQGPYEQYF
NA | TRBJ2-3 | NA | TRBV9 | TGTGCCAGCAGCGTAGAATCTGGACTCACAGATACGCAGTATTTT | CASSVESGLTDTQYF
NA | TRBJ2-2 | NA | TRBV28 | TGTGCCAGCAGTTTACCCGGGACACACAACACCGGGGAGCTGTTTTTT | CASSLPGTHNTGELFF
NA | TRBJ2-2 | NA | TRBV9 | TGTGCCAGCTCCCGGGTGCAGGGAGGAACCGGGGAGCTGTTTTTT | CASSRVQGGTGELFF
TRBD2 | TRBJ2-7 | NA | TRBV6-6 | TGTGCCAGCAGCGGACTAGCGGGAACCTACGAGCAGTACTTC | CASSGLAGTYEQYF
TRBD1 | TRBJ1-2 | NA | TRBV30 | TGTGCCTGGAGTGTATTATGGGACAGGGCCCATGGCTACACCTTC | CAWSVLWDRAHGYTF
NA | TRBJ1-1 | NA | TRBV6-5 | TGTGCCAGCAGTAATTTTCGGGACACGGCTTTCTTT | CASSNFRDTAFF